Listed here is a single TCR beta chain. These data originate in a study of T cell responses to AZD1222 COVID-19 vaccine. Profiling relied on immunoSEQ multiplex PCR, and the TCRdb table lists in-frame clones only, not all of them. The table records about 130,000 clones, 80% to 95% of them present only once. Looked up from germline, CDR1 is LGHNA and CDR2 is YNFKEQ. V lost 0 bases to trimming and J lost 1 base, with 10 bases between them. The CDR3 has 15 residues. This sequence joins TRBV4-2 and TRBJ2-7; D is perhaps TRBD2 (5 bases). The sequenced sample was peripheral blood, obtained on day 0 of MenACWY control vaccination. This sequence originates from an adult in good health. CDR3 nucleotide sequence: TGTGCCAGCAGCCAAGAATCAAGCGGTTCCTACGAGCAGTACTTC. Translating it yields CASSQESSGSYEQYF.